The following is a T cell receptor (beta chain) sequence with its context. Its specificity is not known. Germline CDR1 is MNHNS and CDR2 is SASEGT. The CDR3 covers 15 residues. With 2 bases removed from V and 0 bases from J, the gap between germline ends came to 10 bases. Reverse transcribing all isolated RNA meant expressed TCRB transcripts were sequenced. Measured with immunoSEQ multiplex PCR; TCRdb has only the in-frame clones, and not every one. The sample lists roughly 700,000 clones, 13% occurring once. The authors sorted CD4+ naive, central memory, regulatory and stem cell-like memory cells via CD45RO/CCR7/CD25/CD127/CD95/CD27. Sort purity for all populations was recorded as exceeding 98%. This record comes from a study of beta chain features in type 1 diabetes. The study's findings and limits: A greater similarity of naive, central memory and Treg TCRB repertoires was seen among patients than among healthy donors. Among patients with Type 1 diabetes, TCRB CDR3s were moderately but significantly shorter in every one of the four CD4+ subsets.

This sequence originates from a man in his late teens or twenties with type 1 diabetes. Sequencing used naive CD4+ T cells from blood. V is TRBV6-1 and J is TRBJ1-1; a weak D match, TRBD1 (5 bases). CDR3 DNA sequence: TGTGCCAGCAGTGAACATTTGGGGGTGAACACTGAAGCTTTCTTT. It yields the protein CASSEHLGVNTEAFF.